These 9 T cell receptor beta chains were all obtained from the same sample, sequenced in a study of blood T cell repertoires in COVID-19. TCRdb keeps only in-frame clones here, not all; method: immunoSEQ multiplex PCR. This table holds a few hundred thousand clones, 90% to 95% found once. Sequencing was carried out using PBMCs or T cells enriched from blood (not recorded which). The receptors come from a human donor in a cohort exposed to, infected with or recovered from COVID-19 (not recorded which). The donor label of this sample is uncertain.

The chain couples TRBV25-1 to TRBJ1-2; tentatively, D is TRBD1 (5 bases). Germline V gene data show CDR1 as MGHDK and CDR2 as SYGVNS. V was shortened by 6 bases and J by 2 bases, with 7 bases between the two germline ends. The CDR3 totals 12 residues. CDR3 region: CASRGVNYGYTF. In nucleotides, the CDR3 is TGTGCCAGCAGAGGGGTCAACTATGGCTACACCTTC.

The gene calls are TRBV5-5 and TRBJ2-3; the match to TRBD2 covers 10 bases. Germline CDR1 reads SGHKS; CDR2 reads YYEKEE (reference sequence). This CDR3 is built from 15 residues. J gave up 2 bases and V 4 bases, and 4 bases lay outside the gene matches. The CDR3: CASSRTSGTTDTQYF. In DNA form, the CDR3 reads TGTGCCAGCAGCCGGACTAGCGGAACCACAGATACGCAGTATTTT.

This sequence joins TRBV20-1 and TRBJ1-2; D is possibly TRBD1 (6 bases). V was clipped by 3 bases and J by 8 bases, with 13 bases between them. The length of the CDR3 is 12 residues. The germline V gene encodes CDR1 DFQATT and CDR2 SNEGSKA (reference sequence). The CDR3 nucleotides read TGCAGTGCTAGTACAGGGCTGCGAGGCTACACCTTC. Protein sequence: CSASTGLRGYTF.

J is TRBJ1-2 and V is TRBV5-5; TRBD1 is a possible D gene (6 bases). CDR1 and CDR2 (germline): SGHKS, YYEKEE (reference sequence). The V end lost 6 bases, the J end lost 3 bases, and 15 bases lay between the germline ends. The CDR3 sequence is 14 residues long. The CDR3 sequence: CASTRTDSDYGYTF. DNA for the CDR3: TGTGCCAGCACGCGGACAGACTCTGACTATGGCTACACCTTC.

The rearrangement links TRBV3-1 (or the pseudogene TRBV3-2) to TRBJ1-6; D is unclear. CDR1 is LGHDT, CDR2 YNNKEL, per germline (reference sequence). The CDR3 length is 17 residues. V dropped 4 bases and J dropped 7 bases, with 20 bases sitting between them. The CDR3 sequence: CASSPLPGREDNSPLHF. CDR3 sequence (DNA): TGTGCCAGCAGCCCCCTCCCCGGGAGAGAAGACAATTCACCCCTCCACTTT.

CDR3 DNA sequence: TGTGCCAGCTCCGACAGGGGGTATGGAAACACCATATATTTT. This translates into CASSDRGYGNTIYF. The chain is built from TRBV25-1 and TRBJ1-3, with 9 bases aligning to TRBD1. J was trimmed by 3 bases and V by 8 bases; bases with no gene match: 5. This CDR3 contains 14 residues. CDR1 MGHDK and CDR2 SYGVNS come from the germline V gene.

This chain connects TRBV6-5 to TRBJ1-1, with 7 bases matching TRBD1. V was pared by 4 bases and J by 7 bases, with 9 bases of the junction left unmatched. This CDR3 spans 14 amino acids. Germline V CDR1 and CDR2: MNHEY, SVGAGI. The CDR3, as DNA: TGTGCCAGCAGTTCGCCGGGACAGAGACGTGAAGCTTTCTTT. This translates into CASSSPGQRREAFF.

This chain connects TRBV27 to TRBJ1-5, with 9 bases identical to TRBD1. This CDR3 region has 14 residues. Germline CDR1 and CDR2: MNHEY and SMNVEV (reference sequence). The V gene end was trimmed by 8 bases and the J gene end by 5 bases; junction bases not matched to a gene: 7. The CDR3 is CASGRTGEDQPQHF. CDR3 DNA: TGTGCCAGCGGGAGGACAGGGGAAGATCAGCCCCAGCATTTT.

This chain joins TRBV7-2 and TRBJ2-2; TRBD1 matches at 7 bases. V shed 8 bases and J 0 bases; nucleotides not matched to a gene: 3. Germline CDR1 reads SGHTA; CDR2 reads FQGNSA. CDR3 length equals 14 residues. CDR3 sequence: CASSGQANTGELFF. In DNA, the CDR3 is TGTGCCAGCTCAGGACAGGCGAACACCGGGGAGCTGTTTTTT.